Listed below are T cell receptor beta chains from one sample, sequenced in a study of shared clonotypes between healthy human individuals. Produced via immunoSEQ multiplex PCR; TCRdb's table is partial and in-frame only. This table holds about 2 million clones, around 96% found once. Sequences were obtained from naive CD8+ T cells sorted from blood. These receptors all stem from a man aged 18 to 30 in good health. The CDR3 runs from the conserved cysteine through the conserved F or W. The D gene is left open where the match is weak. The size entry is marked missing in some rows and otherwise reads once, few, many or a size class.

DNA	CDR3	J	size	V	length	D
TGTGCCAGCGCAGGTTACCAAGAGACCCAGTACTTC	CASAGYQETQYF	TRBJ2-5	-	TRBV6-5	12	-
TGTGCCAGCAGTGAAGGTATGGGATTCTCACCCCTCCACTTT	CASSEGMGFSPLHF	TRBJ1-6	-	TRBV2	14	-
TGTGCCAGCAGCGTAGGGGGCAAAGCCGGCGACGAGCAGTACTTC	CASSVGGKAGDEQYF	TRBJ2-7	-	TRBV9	15	-
TGCGCCAGCAGCTTAGAAGGGTCCAACACCGGGGAGCTGTTTTTT	CASSLEGSNTGELFF	TRBJ2-2	once	TRBV5-1	15	-
TGTGCCAGCAGCTTAGAGGCTACTTTTTCCCCCTCGTCCAACTATGGCTACACCTTC	CASSLEATFSPSSNYGYTF	TRBJ1-2	-	TRBV7-9	19	-
TGTGCCAGTAGTATTTCTGCGTCTGGAAACACCATATATTTT	CASSISASGNTIYF	TRBJ1-3	-	TRBV19	14	-
TGTGCCAGCAGCACCCCGGACAGGGGGGGAGGCGGGGAGCTGTTTTTT	CASSTPDRGGGGELFF	TRBJ2-2	-	TRBV7-9	16	TRBD1
TGTGCCTGGAGTGAGGGACAGGGGGTAGGTAAAGATACGCAGTATTTT	CAWSEGQGVGKDTQYF	TRBJ2-3	-	TRBV30	16	TRBD1
TGTGCCATCAGGGCCCGGGACAGCCCCGAGCAGTACTTC	CAIRARDSPEQYF	TRBJ2-7	-	TRBV10-3	13	TRBD1
TGTGCCAGCAGTGAGATTTCTAGCGCTTTCTTT	CASSEISSAFF	TRBJ1-1	-	TRBV2	11	-
TGCGCCAGCAGCCAAGCCTCTAGCGGAACCTACGAGCAGTACTTC	CASSQASSGTYEQYF	TRBJ2-7	-	TRBV4-1	15	TRBD2
TGTGCCAGCAGTGAAGGTGGTGCCAGCTACACCTTC	CASSEGGASYTF	TRBJ1-2	-	TRBV6-1	12	-
TGTGCCAGCAGCGTAGAAGGGGGTCCAAGTTCACCCCTCCACTTT	CASSVEGGPSSPLHF	TRBJ1-6	-	TRBV9	15	-
TGTGCCAGCAGCCAGCTCCAGGTACTAGCGGGAGGCAATGAGCAGTTCTTC	CASSQLQVLAGGNEQFF	TRBJ2-1	-	TRBV27	17	TRBD2
TGCGCCAGCAGTCCCGACAGGGCCTACGAGCAGTACTTC	CASSPDRAYEQYF	TRBJ2-7	-	TRBV10-2	13	TRBD1
TGCGCCAGCAGCCAAGGCAGTAGGGGCTACACCTTC	CASSQGSRGYTF	TRBJ1-2	-	TRBV4-1	12	-
TGTGCCAGCAGGGAGACAGGGTACAATGAGCAGTTCTTC	CASRETGYNEQFF	TRBJ2-1	-	TRBV6-1	13	TRBD1
TGCGCCAGCAGTGGCCACAACACCGGGGAGCTGTTTTTT	CASSGHNTGELFF	TRBJ2-2	few	TRBV10-1	13	-
TGCGCCAGCGGAGACAGGGATGAAGACGAGCAGTACTTC	CASGDRDEDEQYF	TRBJ2-7	-	TRBV10-2	13	TRBD1
TGTGCCAGCAGCTTAGGTCCTGGGACAGGGAATCAGCCCCAGCATTTT	CASSLGPGTGNQPQHF	TRBJ1-5	-	TRBV7-9	16	TRBD1
TGTGCCACCAGGGGGACAGAGATTAACACTGAAGCTTTCTTT	CATRGTEINTEAFF	TRBJ1-1	-	TRBV15	14	TRBD1
TGCGCCAGCAGCCAATCCCTATTCTACGAGCAGTACTTC	CASSQSLFYEQYF	TRBJ2-7	-	TRBV4-3	13	-
TGTGCCAGCAGCGTAGCAGGAGCCTACGAGCAGTACTTC	CASSVAGAYEQYF	TRBJ2-7	-	TRBV9	13	-
TGTGCCAGCAGTCCACGACAGGCGGCTAATGAAAAACTGTTTTTT	CASSPRQAANEKLFF	TRBJ1-4	-	TRBV28	15	-
TGTGCCAGCAGTTTTCCCCCCGACAGGGGACACGAGCAGTACTTC	CASSFPPDRGHEQYF	TRBJ2-7	-	TRBV28	15	TRBD1
TGTGCCAGCAGCTTGAGTCCCGGCGAGCAGTACTTC	CASSLSPGEQYF	TRBJ2-7	-	TRBV5-6	12	-
TGCGCCAGCAGCCCACACGAGGGGGTCTCCTACGAGCAGTACTTC	CASSPHEGVSYEQYF	TRBJ2-7	-	TRBV4-1	15	-
TGTGCCAGCAGCTCGGGGACAGGGGCGTTCTATGGCTACACCTTC	CASSSGTGAFYGYTF	TRBJ1-2	-	TRBV7-9	15	TRBD1
TGTGCCAGCTTGCTCGGCAATGAGCAGTTCTTC	CASLLGNEQFF	TRBJ2-1	-	TRBV6-5	11	-
TGTGCCAGCGAGCTAGCGGGAGGGCGGGAGCAGTTCTTC	CASELAGGREQFF	TRBJ2-1	-	TRBV5-4	13	TRBD2
TGTGCCAGCAGTCGAGGACAGGTCACCGGGGAGCTGTTTTTT	CASSRGQVTGELFF	TRBJ2-2	-	TRBV27	14	TRBD1
TGTGCCAGTTCCACTGGAGACACAGTCGATGGCTACACCTTC	CASSTGDTVDGYTF	TRBJ1-2	-	TRBV19	14	-
TGTGCCAGCAGCCCCCCCCGGTCACTAGCGGGGGGGGATGAGCAGTTCTTC	CASSPPRSLAGGDEQFF	TRBJ2-1	-	TRBV7-9	17	TRBD2
TGTGCCTGGAGCCCCCGAGCACTAGACGAGCAGTACTTC	CAWSPRALDEQYF	TRBJ2-7	-	TRBV30	13	-
TGTGCCAGCAGTGAAGGGGACAGTCAAGAGACCCAGTACTTC	CASSEGDSQETQYF	TRBJ2-5	once	TRBV6-1	14	TRBD1
TGTGCCAGCAGCTTTGCGGGAGATGGCGAGCAGTACTTC	CASSFAGDGEQYF	TRBJ2-7	once	TRBV5-4	13	TRBD2
TGTGCCAGCTCACCAGGGGTGGATGGCTACACCTTC	CASSPGVDGYTF	TRBJ1-2	-	TRBV18	12	-
TGTGCCAGCAGGCTTGCTACGGACCGATCCTACCAAGAGACCCAGTACTTC	CASRLATDRSYQETQYF	TRBJ2-5	-	TRBV5-6	17	-
TGTGCCAGCTGGGGCTACAGGGCCGAGTATGGCTACACCTTC	CASWGYRAEYGYTF	TRBJ1-2	-	TRBV6-1	14	-
TGTGCCAGCAGCTTAGTCGGGGGGCCCCAGTTCTTC	CASSLVGGPQFF	TRBJ2-1	-	TRBV7-9	12	-
TGTGCCACCAGCAGAGATCGTGGCGGCGTGGCCGGGGAGCTGTTTTTT	CATSRDRGGVAGELFF	TRBJ2-2	-	TRBV15	16	-
TGTGCCAGCATCGGGGGGGTTTTCTACAATGAGCAGTTCTTC	CASIGGVFYNEQFF	TRBJ2-1	-	TRBV27	14	TRBD2
TGTGCCAGCAGTGACGGTGCCTATGGCTACACCTTC	CASSDGAYGYTF	TRBJ1-2	-	TRBV6-1	12	-
TGTGCCAGCAGTGGTGGGGGTGAGGATCAGCCCCAGCATTTT	CASSGGGEDQPQHF	TRBJ1-5	-	TRBV6-1	14	-
TGTGCCTGGAGTGTAGGGCAGGGTGAGGGTGAGCAGTTCTTC	CAWSVGQGEGEQFF	TRBJ2-1	-	TRBV30	14	-
TGTGCCAGCAGTTTTTTCGCGGGACGTCCGGACAGGGGGCAGTTCTTC	CASSFFAGRPDRGQFF	TRBJ2-1	-	TRBV27	16	TRBD1
TGTGCCAGCAGTGGTTCCGACAGGGCATTGAGCTATGGCTACACCTTC	CASSGSDRALSYGYTF	TRBJ1-2	-	TRBV6-1	16	TRBD1
TGTGCCGTCTACCAGGGGACACATACCTACGAGCAGTACTTC	CAVYQGTHTYEQYF	TRBJ2-7	-	TRBV19	14	-
TGTGCCAGCAGTTTACCCCGGACTAGCGGGGGCCCAAGCTCCTACAATGAGCAGTTCTTC	CASSLPRTSGGPSSYNEQFF	TRBJ2-1	-	TRBV28	20	TRBD2
TGTGCCAGCAATGAGTTGTCATCCCGCAATGAGCAGTTCTTC	CASNELSSRNEQFF	TRBJ2-1	-	TRBV2	14	-
TGTGCCAGCAGCTTAGCCTTAGGGGACCAACCCACGGGTTACACCTTC	CASSLALGDQPTGYTF	TRBJ1-2	few	TRBV7-2	16	-
TGTGCCAGCTCACCACCGGACAGGTCTCAACTCTACTCCTACAATGAGCAGTTCTTC	CASSPPDRSQLYSYNEQFF	TRBJ2-1	once	TRBV18	19	TRBD1